The 26 T cell receptor beta chains below all came from one sample that was sequenced in a study of blood T cell repertoires in COVID-19. Some clones are missing from TCRdb's copy, which holds only in-frame ones; the method was immunoSEQ multiplex PCR. The table records more than 100,000 clones, approximately 83% of them present only once. The sequencing sample was made of peripheral blood. Receptor source: a woman aged 45-59 years with acute or convalescent COVID-19.

The gene calls are TRBV5-6 and TRBJ2-7; 8 bases line up with TRBD1. The ends lost 4 bases at V and 5 bases at J; junction bases unmatched: 5. This CDR3 region has 13 residues. CDR1 and CDR2 (germline): SGHDT, YYEEEE. Here the CDR3 reads CASSRDRGDEQYF. DNA of the CDR3: TGTGCCAGCAGCCGAGACAGGGGCGACGAGCAGTACTTC.

This rearrangement joins TRBV30 to TRBJ1-5; 8 positions match TRBD1. Germline-derived CDR1 and CDR2 are GTSNPN and SVGIG (reference sequence). This CDR3 spans 15 amino acids. V lost 3 bases and J lost 6; bases outside the gene matches: 10. The CDR3 reads CAWSSGQGASQPQHF. Here the CDR3 DNA reads TGTGCCTGGAGCAGTGGACAGGGAGCTAGTCAGCCCCAGCATTTT. The full variable domain, in which reference TRBV30 and TRBJ1-5 provide the parts outside the CDR3, is SQTIHQWPATLVQPVGSPLSLECTVEGTSNPNLYWYRQAAGRGLQLLFYSVGIGQISSEVPQNLSASRPQDRQFILSSKKLLLSDSGFYLCAWSSGQGASQPQHFGDGTRLSIL.

The rearrangement links TRBV5-4 to TRBJ2-7, with a weak D call TRBD1 (6 bases). Between the trimmed V and J ends, which lost 3 bases and 0 bases, there was a span of 10 bases. The germline V gene encodes CDR1 SGHNT and CDR2 YYREEE (reference sequence). The CDR3 sequence is 14 residues long. The chain's CDR3 is CASSSDRSSYEQYF. The CDR3 DNA is TGTGCCAGCAGCTCCGACAGGTCCTCCTACGAGCAGTACTTC.

The rearrangement joins TRBV3-1 (or the pseudogene TRBV3-2) to TRBJ2-7; 8 bases map to TRBD1. After removal of 2 bases from V and 0 bases from J, the junction contained 3 bases not matched to a gene. The CDR3 loop spans 15 amino acids. Germline lookup yields CDR1 LGHDT and CDR2 YNNKEL (reference sequence). CDR3: CASSQQGASSYEQYF. The DNA of the CDR3 is TGTGCCAGCAGCCAACAGGGGGCGAGCTCCTACGAGCAGTACTTC.

This chain uses TRBV29-1 with TRBJ1-2; 7 positions agree with TRBD1. J gave up 6 bases and V 4 bases, and 8 bases lay outside the gene matches. The germline V gene has CDR1 SQVTM and CDR2 ANQGSEA. The CDR3 totals 13 residues. CDR3 in amino acids: CSVGHRGRDGYTF. Written as DNA, the CDR3 is TGCAGCGTTGGGCATAGGGGGCGTGATGGCTACACCTTC. The entire variable domain, with the rest obtained from reference TRBV29-1 and TRBJ1-2, is as follows: SAVISQKPSRDICQRGTSLTIQCQVDSQVTMMFWYRQQPGQSLTLIATANQGSEATYESGFVIDKFPISRPNLTFSTLTVSNMSPEDSSIYLCSVGHRGRDGYTFGSGTRLTVV.

In DNA form, the CDR3 reads TGTGCCAGCAGTTACGGGCAGGGTAACTATGGCTACACCTTC. It codes for CASSYGQGNYGYTF. The rearrangement joins TRBV6-6 to TRBJ1-2; weak D call: TRBD1 (5 bases). V gave up 2 bases and J gave up 1 base, with 8 bases separating them. The germline gives CDR1 MNHNY, CDR2 SVGAGI (reference sequence). This CDR3 is built from 14 residues.

The rearrangement links TRBV9 to TRBJ2-3; TRBD1 might be the D (5 bases). Trimming left V 3 bases short and J 4 bases short, with 12 bases between. There are 14 residues in the CDR3. Germline V gene lookup returns CDR1 SGDLS and CDR2 YYNGEE. The CDR3 DNA follows: TGTGCCAGCAGCGAGCAGGGTTTCTCAGATACGCAGTATTTT. Amino acid sequence: CASSEQGFSDTQYF.

This chain joins TRBV12-3 or TRBV12-4 and TRBJ1-1; D perhaps matches TRBD1 (5 bases). The ends were cut back, 3 bases at V and 5 bases at J, with 10 bases in the middle. CDR3 length: 13 residues. The CDR3: CASSLRGVTEAFF. The CDR3 region has the DNA TGTGCCAGCAGTTTGCGGGGGGTAACTGAAGCTTTCTTT.

The CDR3 reads CASSLGTAAFSYNEQFF. CDR3 DNA sequence: TGTGCCAGCAGCTTAGGGACTGCGGCGTTTTCCTACAATGAGCAGTTCTTC. This rearrangement joins TRBV7-6 to TRBJ2-1, with D perhaps matching TRBD2 (5 bases). The CDR3 has 17 residues. Trimming removed 1 base from V and 1 base from J, with 14 bases in between. Germline lookup yields CDR1 SGHVS and CDR2 FNYEAQ.

This chain joins TRBV7-9 and TRBJ2-7, with 8 positions matching TRBD2. The germline CDR1 and CDR2 sequences are SEHNR and FQNEAQ (reference sequence). The CDR3 runs 14 residues. Trimming removed 5 bases from V and 4 bases from J; junction bases left unmatched: 7. In DNA form, the CDR3 reads TGTGCCAGCAGCCCCACGGGGGGGAAGTACGAGCAGTACTTC. Residues: CASSPTGGKYEQYF.

As concerns this clone: Other DNA sequences of this sample code for an identical CDR3. This sequence joins TRBV12-3 or TRBV12-4 and TRBJ1-2; D remains unclear. The CDR3 runs to 13 residues. The germline V and J ends were trimmed by 1 base and 2 bases, with 5 bases remaining between them. CDR3 DNA sequence: TGTGCCAGCAGTTTAGACACCAACTATGGCTACACCTTC. It is translated as CASSLDTNYGYTF.

For this clone: The sample contains more than one DNA sequence encoding this CDR3. CDR3 in DNA: TGTGCCAGCAGCCTGGACAGTTACACCGGGGAGCTGTTTTTT. As protein: CASSLDSYTGELFF. The chain links TRBV7-3 to TRBJ2-2, with D possibly TRBD1 on 6 matching bases. Trimming left V 5 bases short and J 3 bases short, with 10 bases between. Germline CDR1 SGHTA, CDR2 FQGTGA. CDR3 size: 14 residues. The full variable domain, with the rest looked up from reference TRBV7-3 and TRBJ2-2, is GAGVSQTPSNKVTEKGKYVELRCDPISGHTALYWYRQSLGQGPEFLIYFQGTGAADDSGLPNDRFFAVRPEGSVSTLKIQRTERGDSAVYLCASSLDSYTGELFFGEGSRLTVL.

The V and J genes are TRBV7-8 and TRBJ2-1, with 8 bases that match TRBD2. CDR3 length: 16 residues. After removal of 6 bases from V and 2 bases from J, the junction contained 9 bases not matched to a gene. The germline gives CDR1 SGHVS, CDR2 FQNEAQ. CDR3: CASRLTGTRAYNEQFF. The DNA of the CDR3 is TGTGCCAGCAGACTTACCGGGACTAGGGCCTACAATGAGCAGTTCTTC.

The CDR3: CASTTGGNTEAFF. The CDR3 nucleotides are TGTGCCAGCACGACAGGGGGTAACACTGAAGCTTTCTTT. The rearrangement uses TRBV6-5 and TRBJ1-1; 9 nucleotides line up with TRBD1. The germline CDR1 and CDR2 sequences are MNHEY and SVGAGI. V shed 7 bases, J shed 2 bases, and the junction held 2 bases outside the gene matches. This CDR3 is built from 13 residues.

The rearrangement uses TRBV2 and TRBJ1-6; D possibly corresponds to TRBD1 (6 bases). V dropped 7 bases and J dropped 9 bases, with 19 bases sitting between them. Germline lookup yields CDR1 SNHLY and CDR2 FYNNEI. CDR3 length: 15 amino acids. CDR3: CASKQGIVWSSPLHF. Here the CDR3 DNA reads TGTGCCAGCAAACAGGGTATCGTTTGGAGTTCACCCCTCCACTTT.

The rearrangement links TRBV7-2 to TRBJ1-1, with D tentatively TRBD1 (6 bases). The germline V gene encodes CDR1 SGHTA and CDR2 FQGNSA. Between the trimmed V and J ends, which lost 7 bases and 1 base, there was a span of 19 bases. The CDR3 runs to 16 residues. The DNA for the CDR3 is TGTGCCAGCATCGAATTACCGGGACATCAGAACACTGAAGCTTTCTTT. Protein sequence: CASIELPGHQNTEAFF.

The CDR3 DNA is TGTGCCAGCAGACGGACTAGCTCCGGTAGGGATACGCAGTATTTT. It translates to CASRRTSSGRDTQYF. The gene calls are TRBV7-2 and TRBJ2-3, with 8 bases that match TRBD2. In germline, CDR1 is SGHTA, CDR2 FQGNSA. V dropped 6 bases and J dropped 6; count of bases not matched to a gene: 11. This CDR3 region has 15 residues.

The rearrangement joins TRBV21-1 to TRBJ1-4; the table's D call, TRBD1, has no DNA check behind it. TRBV21-1 is described as a pseudogene. The CDR3 totals 17 residues. The CDR3 here is CASSAPGTGVRYEKLFF. The CDR3 DNA reads as TGTGCCAGCAGCGCTCCCGGGACAGGGGTAAGATATGAAAAACTGTTTTTT.

The chain is built from TRBV6-1 and TRBJ1-5, with D possibly matching TRBD1 (5 bases). V gave up 2 bases and J gave up 3 bases, with 11 bases separating them. CDR3 length: 15 amino acids. Germline values: CDR1 MNHNS, CDR2 SASEGT. CDR3 protein: CASSENAGPNQPQHF. The CDR3 region has the DNA TGTGCCAGCAGTGAAAATGCGGGACCCAATCAGCCCCAGCATTTT.

The chain is built from TRBV10-2 and TRBJ1-6; D unclear. V lost 7 bases to trimming and J lost 6 bases, with 10 bases between them. The CDR3 consists of 13 residues. Looked up from germline, CDR1 is WSHSY and CDR2 is SAAADI. The CDR3, as DNA: TGCGCCAGCATGGGCACTTCTAATTCACCCCTCCACTTT. It specifies CASMGTSNSPLHF.

The chain couples TRBV12-3 or TRBV12-4 to TRBJ1-2, with D possibly matching TRBD1 (5 bases). CDR3 length: 12 residues. Trimming took 3 bases from V and 8 from J, leaving 10 bases between them. This CDR3 reads CASSLGGSGYTF. The CDR3 region has the DNA TGTGCCAGCAGTTTGGGGGGTTCGGGCTACACCTTC.

The J gene is TRBJ1-5, the V gene TRBV19; no clear D gene. This CDR3 has 15 amino acids. The germline V and J ends were trimmed by 1 base and 5 bases, with 12 bases remaining between them. CDR1 and CDR2 from the germline V gene are LNHDA and SQIVND (reference sequence). CDR3 protein: CASSIVRGYDQPQHF. CDR3 sequence (DNA): TGTGCCAGTAGTATAGTACGGGGTTACGATCAGCCCCAGCATTTT.

The chain links TRBV2 to TRBJ1-5; TRBD1 might be the D (6 bases). The CDR3 is made up of 14 amino acids. V dropped 5 bases and J dropped 4 bases, with 12 bases sitting between them. Germline CDR1 and CDR2: SNHLY and FYNNEI. CDR3 protein: CASSPDRLNQPQHF. The CDR3 DNA sequence: TGTGCCAGCAGTCCCGACAGGTTAAATCAGCCCCAGCATTTT. Supplemented by reference TRBV2 and TRBJ1-5, the full variable domain reads EPEVTQTPSHQVTQMGQEVILRCVPISNHLYFYWYRQILGQKVEFLVSFYNNEISEKSEIFDDQFSVERPDGSNFTLKIRSTKLEDSAMYFCASSPDRLNQPQHFGDGTRLSIL.

This clone was seen just once. CDR3 nucleotide sequence: TGCGCCAGCAGCTTGTCAGGGGCCGCCTATAATTCACCCCTCCACTTT. It codes for CASSLSGAAYNSPLHF. The gene calls are TRBV5-1 and TRBJ1-6, with D maybe TRBD1 (6 bases). Germline V lookup: CDR1 SGHRS, CDR2 YFSETQ. This CDR3 is 16 amino acids long. V was pared by 1 base and J by 2 bases, with 10 bases between.

This chain uses TRBV27 with TRBJ1-1, with D possibly TRBD1 on 5 matching bases. This CDR3 has 14 amino acids. Trimming took 6 bases from V and 0 from J, leaving 11 bases between them. CDR1 is MNHEY, CDR2 SMNVEV, per germline (reference sequence). CDR3 sequence reads: CASRHDRLNTEAFF. DNA for the CDR3: TGTGCCAGCAGACATGACAGATTGAACACTGAAGCTTTCTTT.

The chain recombines TRBV24-1 with TRBJ2-2; TRBD1 matches at 10 bases. CDR1 is KGHDR, CDR2 SFDVKD, per germline. This CDR3 spans 17 amino acids. J was trimmed by 4 bases and V by 5 bases; bases with no gene match: 9. The CDR3 loop is CATSGLTGGAGTGELFF. The CDR3 bases are TGTGCCACCAGTGGCCTGACAGGGGGCGCTGGCACCGGGGAGCTGTTTTTT.